This TCR beta chain was obtained from a study of early T cells in non-severe SARS-CoV-2 infection. This CDR3 has 13 amino acids. V was trimmed by 4 bases and J by 8 bases, leaving 15 bases between them. Per germline, CDR1 SGHDT and CDR2 YYEEEE. This clonotype was seen at least ten times. Unique molecular identifiers were added to individual cDNA molecules. TCRdb ran MiXCR on the 5' RACE reads and lists one entry per CDR3 protein. The sample records some 80,000 distinct CDR3 sequences, roughly an eighth being singletons. Sequences were obtained from whole blood. The source is an adult who was a healthcare worker with PCR-confirmed SARS-CoV-2 infection or an uninfected control (not recorded which). The V gene is TRBV5-6, the J gene TRBJ2-5; no reliable D call. The CDR3 sequence is CASSLPGSPTQYF. CDR3 bases: TGTGCCAGCAGCCTCCCTGGGTCGCCCACCCAGTACTTC.